These 11 T cell receptor beta chains were all obtained from the same sample, sequenced in a study of PD-1 blockade in classical Hodgkin lymphoma. Data came from immunoSEQ multiplex PCR; TCRdb stores just in-frame clones and leaves some out. The sample lists roughly 50,000 clones, around 91% occurring once. Sample time point: cycle 4 day 1 (C4D1), after less than 7 weeks of nivolumab. Relapse after autologous stem cell transplantation occurred in every patient, and brentuximab vedotin exposure varied. The sample in question was peripheral blood mononuclear cells (PBMCs), obtained before the fourth cycle of nivolumab. The receptors were sampled from a human donor with classical Hodgkin lymphoma.

In this sample, this clone turned up once. J is TRBJ2-7 and V is TRBV18; 11 bases map to TRBD2. Germline V gives CDR1 KGHSH, CDR2 LQKENI. The CDR3 contains 19 residues. After removal of 3 bases from V and 1 base from J, the junction contained 14 bases not matched to a gene. Written as DNA, the CDR3 is TGTGCCAGCTCACCGGTTTCGCTAGCGGGAGGCTTACGATCCTACGAGCAGTACTTC. Protein product: CASSPVSLAGGLRSYEQYF.

The rearrangement uses TRBV6-1 and TRBJ1-1; D is perhaps TRBD1 (5 bases). Germline V lookup: CDR1 MNHNS, CDR2 SASEGT. V was cut by 8 bases and J by 0 bases, with 10 bases left in between. The CDR3 runs to 13 residues. CDR3 residues: CASLDRLNTEAFF. The CDR3 DNA reads TGTGCCAGCCTTGACAGACTGAACACTGAAGCTTTCTTT.

The CDR3 reads CAWSAGDGRMNTEAFF. The CDR3 bases are TGTGCCTGGAGTGCTGGTGACGGCCGGATGAACACTGAAGCTTTCTTT. The rearrangement links TRBV30 to TRBJ1-1; the D is unclear. Germline V lookup: CDR1 GTSNPN, CDR2 SVGIG (reference sequence). CDR3 length equals 16 residues. The germline V and J ends were trimmed by 1 base and 0 bases, with 15 bases remaining between them.

The table lists this clone with a few counts. This chain uses TRBV19 with TRBJ1-5; D possibly corresponds to TRBD1 (6 bases). The CDR3 runs 14 residues. V was pared by 5 bases and J by 2 bases, with 10 bases between. Germline V CDR1 and CDR2: LNHDA, SQIVND (reference sequence). The CDR3 DNA follows: TGTGCCAGTAGTGCGACAGGCCGCAATCAGCCCCAGCATTTT. Amino acids: CASSATGRNQPQHF. Combining the CDR3 with reference TRBV19 and TRBJ1-5 gives the whole variable domain DGGITQSPKYLFRKEGQNVTLSCEQNLNHDAMYWYRQDPGQGLRLIYYSQIVNDFQKGDIAEGYSVSREKKESFPLTVTSAQKNPTAFYLCASSATGRNQPQHFGDGTRLSIL.

The chain employs TRBV28 and TRBJ2-3, with D unclear. With 3 bases removed from V and 7 bases from J, the gap between germline ends came to 14 bases. The CDR3 has 14 amino acids. From germline, CDR1 is MDHEN and CDR2 SYDVKM. CDR3 amino acids: CASSLPPGPHTQYF. Written as DNA, the CDR3 is TGTGCCAGCAGTTTGCCCCCGGGCCCACATACGCAGTATTTT. Variable domain in full (rest from reference TRBV28 and TRBJ2-3): DVKVTQSSRYLVKRTGEKVFLECVQDMDHENMFWYRQDPGLGLRLIYFSYDVKMKEKGDIPEGYSVSREKKERFSLILESASTNQTSMYLCASSLPPGPHTQYFGPGTRLTVL.

The chain joins TRBV6-5 to TRBJ2-5; 12 bases fit TRBD2. CDR3 length: 15 residues. V gave up 2 bases and J gave up 5 bases; unmatched junction bases: 3. The germline gives CDR1 MNHEY, CDR2 SVGAGI. This CDR3 reads CASSYGLAGGETQYF. CDR3 nucleotides: TGTGCCAGCAGTTACGGGCTAGCGGGGGGGGAGACCCAGTACTTC.

This chain uses TRBV27 with TRBJ2-1, with D unresolved. The CDR3 totals 12 residues. The V and J ends lost 5 bases and 4 bases respectively, with 6 bases between them. The V gene's germline CDR1 is MNHEY and CDR2 SMNVEV (reference sequence). The CDR3 DNA reads TGTGCCAGCAGTCACGATTACAATGAGCAGTTCTTC. Translating gives CASSHDYNEQFF.

This clone was seen only once. The chain carries TRBV6-5 and TRBJ1-1; D is undetermined. The V end was cut by 0 bases, the J end by 2 bases, with 10 bases between. Looked up from germline, CDR1 is MNHEY and CDR2 is SVGAGI. This CDR3 is built from 15 residues. The CDR3 region has the DNA TGTGCCAGCAGTTACTCGATAGTGGGAAACACTGAAGCTTTCTTT. Residues: CASSYSIVGNTEAFF.

This chain uses TRBV15 with TRBJ2-3; 9 bases are shared with TRBD2. This CDR3 is built from 14 residues. The V gene end was trimmed by 7 bases and the J gene end by 6 bases; junction bases not matched to a gene: 8. Germline CDR1 is LNHNV and CDR2 is YYDKDF (reference sequence). The CDR3 sequence: CATTIAGAPDTQYF. The CDR3 DNA follows: TGTGCCACCACTATAGCGGGAGCCCCCGATACGCAGTATTTT.

The chain uses TRBV11-2 and TRBJ2-7, with 8 bases that match TRBD1. Germline assignment: CDR1 SGHAT and CDR2 FQNNGV. The CDR3 covers 17 residues. The trim removed 5 bases at V and 3 bases at J, leaving 15 bases unmatched. The CDR3 region is CASSPLGQGILNYEQYF. The CDR3 coding sequence is TGTGCCAGCAGCCCCCTCGGACAGGGCATCTTAAACTACGAGCAGTACTTC.

This sequence joins TRBV5-1 and TRBJ2-7; 8 nucleotides match TRBD1. Germline loops: CDR1 SGHRS, CDR2 YFSETQ. This CDR3 contains 15 residues. Losses at the gene ends were 0 bases for V and 2 bases for J; bases not matched to a gene: 4. The CDR3 loop reads CASSLAPDRAYEQYF. CDR3 nucleotide sequence: TGCGCCAGCAGCTTGGCCCCGGACAGGGCCTACGAGCAGTACTTC.